This T cell receptor (beta chain) was sequenced in a study of T cell repertoires in aging, cancer and after chemotherapy. As for the study in general: The full dataset contained roughly 9 million TCR reads.

TRB rearrangements spanning V, D and J were amplified using mixed TRB-A/B primers. MiXCR was run by TCRdb on the multiplex PCR reads, yielding one entry per CDR3 protein. This sample has 2,000 to 2,500 distinct CDR3 sequences, with approximately 25% found just once. The CDR3 contains 16 residues. Looked up from germline, CDR1 is SGHVS and CDR2 is FNYEAQ. TCR beta rearrangements were amplified from peripheral blood genomic DNA. This clonotype came up a few times. The antigen remains undetermined. A read error may produce the germline difference seen at one junction end. Points from the study as a whole: These repertoire data do not allow conclusions about immunological memory after chemotherapy.

The sample taken for sequencing was blood. The rearrangement links TRBV7-6 to TRBJ2-2, with TRBD2 identical over 10 bases. This receptor was obtained from a human donor with a solid tumor. As DNA, the CDR3 is TGTGCTAGCAGACCAAGCGGGGGGGCTGGCACCGGGGAGCTGTTTTTT. Amino acid sequence: CASRPSGGAGTGELFF. The full variable domain, in which reference TRBV7-6 and TRBJ2-2 provide the parts outside the CDR3, is GAGVSQSPRYKVTKRGQDVALRCDPISGHVSLYWYRQALGQGPEFLTYFNYEAQQDKSGLPNDRFSAERPEGSISTLTIQRTEQRDSAMYRCASRPSGGAGTGELFFGEGSRLTVL.